What follows are 3 T cell receptor beta chains derived from one specimen sequenced in a study of T cell changes during pregnancy in multiple sclerosis (dated by TCRdb to the late 2010s). The library was generated by the immunoSEQ multiplex PCR assay. The table comes from immuneACCESS by way of TCRdb, which keeps in-frame sequences with V and J called. Part of the clones is missing from these tables; in studies checked, under half for an unresolved V gene and the rest for unknown reasons. This sample comprises about 40,000 clones, about nine tenths of them detected only once. Of the sample, about 0.51% falls within the top ten clones. Sequences were derived from CD4+ T cells from peripheral blood mononuclear cells, sampled in the first trimester of pregnancy. The origin of the receptors is a female donor with multiple sclerosis, enrolled in a pregnancy study.

The V call is TRBV5-8, the J call TRBJ1-2; perhaps TRBD1 as D (5 bases). The V end lost 0 bases, the J end lost 7 bases, and 13 bases lay between the germline ends. CDR3 length: 14 amino acids. The V gene's germline CDR1 is SGHTS and CDR2 YDEGEE. The CDR3 coding sequence is TGTGCCAGCAGCTTGGAAAGGCAGGGATTTGGCTACACCTTC. Its translation is CASSLERQGFGYTF.

This chain joins TRBV4-3 and TRBJ2-5, with TRBD1 as a possible D gene (6 bases). This CDR3 spans 18 amino acids. The V gene's germline CDR1 is LGHNA and CDR2 YSLEER. Trimming cost V 4 bases and J 5 bases, with 26 bases left between them. This CDR3 is CASSRNPLNLGAEETQYF. Written as DNA, the CDR3 is TGCGCCAGCAGCCGAAACCCACTAAACTTGGGGGCAGAGGAGACCCAGTACTTC.

The genes are TRBV18 and TRBJ2-2; 9 nucleotides agree with TRBD1. The germline gives CDR1 KGHSH, CDR2 LQKENI. The J segment lost 5 bases and the V segment lost 2 bases, leaving 3 bases of the junction unmatched. This CDR3 region has 15 residues. The CDR3 bases are TGTGCCAGCTCACCAGCCGGGACAGGGACCGGGGAGCTGTTTTTT. Amino acid sequence: CASSPAGTGTGELFF.